Listed here are 18 T cell receptor beta chains from one sample, sequenced in a study of T cells expressing NK-cell markers. For each CDR3 protein, TCRdb gives one entry from its re-call of the 5' RACE reads, without DNA. This sample's table has fewer than 550,000 distinct CDR3 sequences. Sample: blood T cells: a sorted CD56 or NKG2C T cell subset, CD4+ or CD8+ T cells, or bulk PBMC T cells (not recorded which). Source of these receptors: a woman between 45 and 65 years old in good health.

The chain carries TRBV29-1 and TRBJ2-3; TCRdb proposes TRBD2, but this gene call is untestable without DNA. This CDR3 has 14 residues. Germline CDR1 is SQVTM and CDR2 is ANQGSEA. The CDR3 protein is CSVLMGLAGDTQYF.

The genes are TRBV7-9 and TRBJ2-2; checking the TCRdb D call of TRBD1 is not possible without DNA. The CDR3 runs to 15 residues. Germline V gene sequence: CDR1 SEHNR, CDR2 FQNEAQ (reference sequence). Here the CDR3 reads CASSSRQGIVGELFF.

The chain carries TRBV4-1 and TRBJ2-6; absent DNA, TCRdb's TRBD1 call cannot be checked. Germline CDR1 is MGHRA and CDR2 is YSYEKL. This CDR3 has 13 residues. CDR3 sequence: CASSQNSFGALTF.

The rearrangement uses TRBV4-2 and TRBJ2-7; checking the TCRdb D call of TRBD2 is not possible without DNA. Germline CDR1 reads LGHNA; CDR2 reads YNFKEQ. The CDR3 runs to 16 residues. CDR3 loop: CASSHVGTTDSYEQYF.

V usage is TRBV2 and J usage is TRBJ2-1; TCRdb proposes TRBD1, but this gene call is untestable without DNA. This CDR3 contains 16 residues. Per the germline V gene, CDR1 is SNHLY and CDR2 is FYNNEI. Here the CDR3 reads CASRGSGPTGYNEQFF. Filled out from reference TRBV2 and TRBJ2-1, the complete variable domain reads EPEVTQTPSHQVTQMGQEVILRCVPISNHLYFYWYRQILGQKVEFLVSFYNNEISEKSEIFDDQFSVERPDGSNFTLKIRSTKLEDSAMYFCASRGSGPTGYNEQFFGPGTRLTVL.

V and J are TRBV12-3 or TRBV12-4 and TRBJ1-5. The CDR3 totals 14 residues. This chain's CDR3 is CASSLRAPNQPQHF.

This chain links TRBV20-1 with TRBJ2-5; TCRdb's D call of TRBD1 is untestable without DNA. This CDR3 contains 15 residues. Germline-derived CDR1 and CDR2 are DFQATT and SNEGSKA (reference sequence). This CDR3 is CSARDPREWEETQYF.

The chain links TRBV5-1 to TRBJ1-5. The CDR3 consists of 15 residues. In germline, CDR1 is SGHRS, CDR2 YFSETQ. CDR3 in amino acids: CASSLAGQEFQPQHF.

J is TRBJ1-3 and V is TRBV3-1. Germline V lookup: CDR1 LGHDT, CDR2 YNNKEL (reference sequence). The CDR3 contains 12 residues. CDR3 residues: CASSHDRTGQYF.

The chain joins TRBV11-2 to TRBJ2-1; the D call from TCRdb, TRBD2, cannot be confirmed without DNA. The CDR3 length is 15 residues. From germline, CDR1 is SGHAT and CDR2 FQNNGV. The CDR3 loop is CASSAGTQSGNEQFF.

The V and J genes are TRBV28 and TRBJ1-2. Germline V lookup: CDR1 MDHEN, CDR2 SYDVKM. The CDR3 loop spans 15 amino acids. CDR3 in amino acids: CASQHSLKANYGYTF.

The chain has TRBV25-1 and TRBJ1-2. The CDR3 is 13 amino acids. The germline CDR1 and CDR2 sequences are MGHDK and SYGVNS. CDR3 protein: CASSDRANYGYTF.

The chain has TRBV25-1 and TRBJ2-1. The CDR3 has 14 residues. Per germline, CDR1 MGHDK and CDR2 SYGVNS. The chain's CDR3 is CASSILSSYNEQFF.

The chain links TRBV27 to TRBJ2-3; TCRdb selects TRBD1, and the lack of DNA leaves this call unchecked. The V gene's germline CDR1 is MNHEY and CDR2 SMNVEV (reference sequence). This CDR3 spans 16 amino acids. This CDR3 reads CASSRIGQSSTDTQYF.

V usage is TRBV20-1 and J usage is TRBJ1-5; the D call of TRBD1 rests on TCRdb alone, since no DNA is present to check it. CDR1 is DFQATT, CDR2 SNEGSKA, per germline (reference sequence). This CDR3 comprises 16 residues. CDR3 amino acids: CSARDNTGFSNQPQHF.

The J gene is TRBJ2-1, the V gene TRBV5-5. Germline V lookup: CDR1 SGHKS, CDR2 YYEKEE (reference sequence). The CDR3 runs 14 residues. CDR3 residues: CASSPTLLGNEQFF.

The chain links TRBV5-1 to TRBJ2-1; TCRdb proposes TRBD2, but this gene call is untestable without DNA. Germline V gives CDR1 SGHRS, CDR2 YFSETQ. CDR3 size: 14 residues. CDR3 residues: CASRTSGTYNEQFF.

This chain uses TRBV29-1 with TRBJ2-1. This CDR3 has 13 residues. Germline V gene data show CDR1 as SQVTM and CDR2 as ANQGSEA. The CDR3 region is CSVGAFTYNEQFF.